The T cell receptor (beta chain) under discussion was sequenced for a study of blood T cell repertoires in COVID-19. Study-wide context: Samples representing acute and convalescent COVID-19 were sourced from the United States, Italy and Spain. The analysed material was cDNA or gDNA that came from T cells, B-cell-depleted T cells, or PBMCs.

There are 14 residues in the CDR3. The junction had 10 bases not matched to a gene; V was cut back by 5 bases and J by 6 bases. Germline-derived CDR1 and CDR2 are SQVTM and ANQGSEA. Authors' analysis steps: For nucleated cells, counts were estimated from reference gene primer amplification. Assay: immunoSEQ multiplex PCR; the TCRdb copy retains only in-frame clones and omits some. V and J calls and clone size are given by that table; D and trimming were obtained from the DNA. Of about 82,000 clones listed, 80% are singletons. J is TRBJ2-7 and V is TRBV29-1; 10 bases match TRBD2. The clonotype was recovered from a woman aged 40 to 50 with active or convalescent COVID-19. The sample comprised peripheral blood. The CDR3 spells CSVIGLAGVGEQYF. CDR3 in DNA: TGCAGCGTTATCGGGCTAGCGGGGGTGGGCGAGCAGTACTTC.